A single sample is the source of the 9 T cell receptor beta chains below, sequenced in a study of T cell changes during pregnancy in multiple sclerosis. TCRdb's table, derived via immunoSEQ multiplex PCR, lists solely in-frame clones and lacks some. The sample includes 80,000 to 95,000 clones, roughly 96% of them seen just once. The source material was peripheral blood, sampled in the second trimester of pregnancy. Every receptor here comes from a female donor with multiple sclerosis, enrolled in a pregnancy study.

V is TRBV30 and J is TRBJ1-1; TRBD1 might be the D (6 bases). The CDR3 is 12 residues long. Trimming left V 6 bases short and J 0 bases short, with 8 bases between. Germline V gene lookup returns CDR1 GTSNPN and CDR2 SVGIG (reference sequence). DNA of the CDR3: TGTGCCTGTGACAGGCTGAACACTGAAGCTTTCTTT. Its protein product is CACDRLNTEAFF.

CDR3: CASSVTAGFGTEAFF. In DNA form, the CDR3 reads TGCGCCAGCAGCGTCACTGCGGGGTTCGGCACTGAAGCTTTCTTT. The J gene is TRBJ1-1, the V gene TRBV5-1, with D unresolved. CDR3 length equals 15 residues. V lost 4 bases, J lost 4 bases, and 17 bases lay in between. Germline CDR1 and CDR2: SGHRS and YFSETQ.

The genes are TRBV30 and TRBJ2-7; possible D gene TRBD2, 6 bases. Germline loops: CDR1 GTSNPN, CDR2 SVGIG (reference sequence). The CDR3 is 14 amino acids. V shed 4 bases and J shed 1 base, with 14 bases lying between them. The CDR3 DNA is TGTGCCTGGACTCCGGGACTTCAATCCTACGAGCAGTACTTC. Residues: CAWTPGLQSYEQYF.

The CDR3 sequence: CASSLGGHRSSYEQYF. CDR3 in DNA: TGTGCCAGCAGCTTGGGGGGACACCGAAGCTCCTACGAGCAGTACTTC. The V and J genes are TRBV5-4 and TRBJ2-7; TRBD1 might be the D (6 bases). Looked up from germline, CDR1 is SGHNT and CDR2 is YYREEE (reference sequence). Trimming removed 0 bases from V and 0 bases from J, with 13 bases in between. This CDR3 spans 16 amino acids.

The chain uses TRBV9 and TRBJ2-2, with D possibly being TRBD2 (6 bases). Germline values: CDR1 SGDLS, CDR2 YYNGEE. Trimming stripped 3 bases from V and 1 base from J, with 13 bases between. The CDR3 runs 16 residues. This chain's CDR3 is CASSGYGRGNTGELFF. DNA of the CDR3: TGTGCCAGCAGCGGGTACGGGCGGGGGAACACCGGGGAGCTGTTTTTT.

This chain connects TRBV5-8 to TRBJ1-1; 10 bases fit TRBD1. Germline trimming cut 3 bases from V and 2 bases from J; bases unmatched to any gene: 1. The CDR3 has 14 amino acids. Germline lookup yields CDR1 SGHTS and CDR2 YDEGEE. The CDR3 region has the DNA TGTGCCAGCAGCTGGACAGGGGGTAACACTGAAGCTTTCTTT. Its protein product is CASSWTGGNTEAFF. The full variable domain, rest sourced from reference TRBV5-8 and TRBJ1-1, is EAGVTQSPTHLIKTRGQQATLRCSPISGHTSVYWYQQALGLGLQFLLWYDEGEERNRGNFPPRFSGRQFPNYSSELNVNALELEDSALYLCASSWTGGNTEAFFGQGTRLTVV.

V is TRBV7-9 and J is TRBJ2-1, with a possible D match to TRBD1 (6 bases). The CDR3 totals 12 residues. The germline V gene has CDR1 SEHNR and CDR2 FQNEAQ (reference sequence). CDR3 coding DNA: TGTGCTACGACAGGTACTTACAATGAGCAGTTCTTC. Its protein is CATTGTYNEQFF.

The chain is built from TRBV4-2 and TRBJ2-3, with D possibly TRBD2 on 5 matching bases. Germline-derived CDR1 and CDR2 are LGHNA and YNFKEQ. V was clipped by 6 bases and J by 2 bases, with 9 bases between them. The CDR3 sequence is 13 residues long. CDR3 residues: CASSPSNTDTQYF. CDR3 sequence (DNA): TGTGCCAGCAGTCCTAGCAACACAGATACGCAGTATTTT.

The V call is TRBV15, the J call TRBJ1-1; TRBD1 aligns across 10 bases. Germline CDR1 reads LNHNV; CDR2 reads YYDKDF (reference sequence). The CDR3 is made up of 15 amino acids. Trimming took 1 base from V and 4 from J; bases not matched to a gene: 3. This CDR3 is CATSRVTGGFTEAFF. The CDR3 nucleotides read TGTGCCACCAGCAGAGTGACAGGGGGCTTCACTGAAGCTTTCTTT.